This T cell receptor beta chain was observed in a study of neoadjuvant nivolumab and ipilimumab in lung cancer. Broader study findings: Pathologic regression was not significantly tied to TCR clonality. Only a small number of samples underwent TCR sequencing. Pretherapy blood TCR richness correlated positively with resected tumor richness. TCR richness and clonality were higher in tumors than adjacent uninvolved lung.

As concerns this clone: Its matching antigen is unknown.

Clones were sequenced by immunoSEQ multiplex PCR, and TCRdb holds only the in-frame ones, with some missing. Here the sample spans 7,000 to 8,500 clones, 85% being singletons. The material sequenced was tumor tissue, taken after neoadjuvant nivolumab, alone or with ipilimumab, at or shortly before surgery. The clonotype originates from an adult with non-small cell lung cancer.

In DNA form, the CDR3 reads TGTGCCAGCAGTTTAAGCTACTCTGGGGCCAACGTCCTGACTTTC. Its translation: CASSLSYSGANVLTF. This rearrangement joins TRBV27 to TRBJ2-6; the D is unclear. This CDR3 is built from 15 residues. V lost 2 bases to trimming and J lost 0 bases, with 5 bases between them. Germline loops: CDR1 MNHEY, CDR2 SMNVEV (reference sequence).